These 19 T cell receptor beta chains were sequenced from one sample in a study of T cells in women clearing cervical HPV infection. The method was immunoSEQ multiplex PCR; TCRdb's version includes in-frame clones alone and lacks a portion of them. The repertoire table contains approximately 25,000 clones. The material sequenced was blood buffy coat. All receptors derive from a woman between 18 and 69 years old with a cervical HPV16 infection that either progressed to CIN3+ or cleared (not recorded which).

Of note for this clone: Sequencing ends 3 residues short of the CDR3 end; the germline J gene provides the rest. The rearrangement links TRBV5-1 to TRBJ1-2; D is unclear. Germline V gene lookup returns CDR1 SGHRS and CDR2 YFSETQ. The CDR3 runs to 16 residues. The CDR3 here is CASSLVGGRALETYTF. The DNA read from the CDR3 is TGCGCCAGCAGCTTGGTAGGCGGGAGGGCACTAGAGACC.

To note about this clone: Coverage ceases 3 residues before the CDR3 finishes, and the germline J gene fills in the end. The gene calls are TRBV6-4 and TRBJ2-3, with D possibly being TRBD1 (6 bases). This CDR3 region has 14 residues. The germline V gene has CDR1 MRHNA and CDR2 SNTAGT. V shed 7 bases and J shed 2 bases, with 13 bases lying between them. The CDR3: CASNQGSSTDTQYF. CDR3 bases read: TGTGCCAGCAATCAGGGGTCTTCCACAGATACG.

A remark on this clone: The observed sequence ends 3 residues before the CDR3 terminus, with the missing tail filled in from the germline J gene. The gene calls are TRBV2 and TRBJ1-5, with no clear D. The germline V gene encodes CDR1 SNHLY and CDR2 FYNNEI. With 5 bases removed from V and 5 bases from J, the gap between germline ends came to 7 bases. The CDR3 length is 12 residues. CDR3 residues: CASSFDYQPQHF. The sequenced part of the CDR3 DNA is TGTGCCAGCAGTTTTGACTATCAGCCC.

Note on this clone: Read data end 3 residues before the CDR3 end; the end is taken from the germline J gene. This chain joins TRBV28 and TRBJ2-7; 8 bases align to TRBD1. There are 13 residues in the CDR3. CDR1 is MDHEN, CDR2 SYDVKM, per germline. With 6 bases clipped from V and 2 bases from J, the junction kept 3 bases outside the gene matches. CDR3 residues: CASRTGGPYEQYF. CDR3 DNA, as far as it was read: TGTGCCAGCAGAACAGGGGGGCCCTACGAG.

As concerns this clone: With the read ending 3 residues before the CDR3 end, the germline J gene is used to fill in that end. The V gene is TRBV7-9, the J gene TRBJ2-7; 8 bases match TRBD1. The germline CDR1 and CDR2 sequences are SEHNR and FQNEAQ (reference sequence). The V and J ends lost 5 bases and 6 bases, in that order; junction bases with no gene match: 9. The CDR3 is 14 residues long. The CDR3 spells CASSNRAGGLEQYF. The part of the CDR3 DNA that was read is TGTGCCAGCAGCAACAGGGCAGGGGGCCTCGAG.

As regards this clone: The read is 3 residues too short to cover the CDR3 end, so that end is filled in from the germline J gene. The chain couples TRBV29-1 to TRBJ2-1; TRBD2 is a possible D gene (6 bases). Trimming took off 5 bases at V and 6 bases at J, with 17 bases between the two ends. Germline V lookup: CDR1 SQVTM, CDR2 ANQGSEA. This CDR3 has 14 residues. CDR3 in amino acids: CSVFTTSRPNEQFF. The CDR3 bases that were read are TGCAGCGTTTTCACAACTAGCAGGCCCAATGAG.

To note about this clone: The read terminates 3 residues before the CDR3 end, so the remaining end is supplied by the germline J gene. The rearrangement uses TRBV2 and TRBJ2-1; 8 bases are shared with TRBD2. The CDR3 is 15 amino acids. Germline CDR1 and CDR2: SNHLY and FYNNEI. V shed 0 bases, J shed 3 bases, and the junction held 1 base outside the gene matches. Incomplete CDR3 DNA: TGTGCCAGCAGTGAAGCCGGGAGGGGCTACAATGAG. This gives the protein CASSEAGRGYNE. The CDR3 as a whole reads CASSEAGRGYNEQFF.

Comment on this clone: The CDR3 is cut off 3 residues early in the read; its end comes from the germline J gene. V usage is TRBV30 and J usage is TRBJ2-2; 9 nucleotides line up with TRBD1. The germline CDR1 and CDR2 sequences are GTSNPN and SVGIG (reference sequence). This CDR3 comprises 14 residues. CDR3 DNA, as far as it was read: TGTGCCTGTTTGATACAGGGGGCTCATTCACCG. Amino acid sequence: CACLIQGAHSP. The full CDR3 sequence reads CACLIQGAHSPLFF.

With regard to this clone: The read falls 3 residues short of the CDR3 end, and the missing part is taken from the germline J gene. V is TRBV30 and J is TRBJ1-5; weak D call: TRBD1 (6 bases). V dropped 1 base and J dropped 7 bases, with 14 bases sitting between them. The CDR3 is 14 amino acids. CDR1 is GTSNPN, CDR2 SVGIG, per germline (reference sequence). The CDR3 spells CAWSEGGYLQPQHF. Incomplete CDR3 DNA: TGTGCCTGGAGTGAGGGGGGGTACCTCCAGCCC.

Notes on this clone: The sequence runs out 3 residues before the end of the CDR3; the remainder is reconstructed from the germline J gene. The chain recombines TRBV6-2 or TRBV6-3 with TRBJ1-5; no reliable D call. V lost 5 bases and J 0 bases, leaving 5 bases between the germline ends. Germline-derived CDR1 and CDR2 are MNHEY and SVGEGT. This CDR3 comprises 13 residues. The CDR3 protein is CASSPNSNQPQHF. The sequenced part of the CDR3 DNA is TGTGCCAGCAGTCCTAATAGCAATCAGCCC.

The sequenced CDR3 bases are TGCAGTGCTAGAGAGGGCAGCTCCAACTACGAG. It is translated as CSAREGSSNYE. The full CDR3 is CSAREGSSNYEQYF. The rearrangement joins TRBV20-1 to TRBJ2-7, with unresolved D. The CDR3 is cut off 3 residues early in the read; its end comes from the germline J gene. V was clipped by 0 bases and J by 3 bases, with 12 bases between them. CDR3 size: 14 residues. CDR1 is DFQATT and CDR2 is SNEGSKA in the germline V gene (reference sequence).

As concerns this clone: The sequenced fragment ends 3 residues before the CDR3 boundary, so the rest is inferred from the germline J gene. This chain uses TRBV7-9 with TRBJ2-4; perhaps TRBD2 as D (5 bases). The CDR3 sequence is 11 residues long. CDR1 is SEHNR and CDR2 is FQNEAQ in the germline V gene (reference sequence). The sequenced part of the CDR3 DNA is TGTGCCAGCAGCTTAGGGACTATT. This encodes CASSLGTI. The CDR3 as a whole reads CASSLGTIQYF.

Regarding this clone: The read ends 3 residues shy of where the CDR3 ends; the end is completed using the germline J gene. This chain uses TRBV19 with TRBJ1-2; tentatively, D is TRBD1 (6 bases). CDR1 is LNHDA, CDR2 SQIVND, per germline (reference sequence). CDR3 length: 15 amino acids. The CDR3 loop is CASQLYSGGGYDYTF. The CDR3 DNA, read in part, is TGTGCCAGTCAACTCTATAGCGGGGGGGGCTACGAC.

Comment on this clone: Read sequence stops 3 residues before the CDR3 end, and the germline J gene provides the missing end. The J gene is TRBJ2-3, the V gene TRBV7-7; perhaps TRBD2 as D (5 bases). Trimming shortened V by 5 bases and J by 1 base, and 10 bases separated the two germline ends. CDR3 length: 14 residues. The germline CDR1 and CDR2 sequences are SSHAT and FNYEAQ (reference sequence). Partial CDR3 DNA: TGTGCCAGCAGCCCCGGGCGGGGCACAGATACG. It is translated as CASSPGRGTDT. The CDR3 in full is CASSPGRGTDTQYF.

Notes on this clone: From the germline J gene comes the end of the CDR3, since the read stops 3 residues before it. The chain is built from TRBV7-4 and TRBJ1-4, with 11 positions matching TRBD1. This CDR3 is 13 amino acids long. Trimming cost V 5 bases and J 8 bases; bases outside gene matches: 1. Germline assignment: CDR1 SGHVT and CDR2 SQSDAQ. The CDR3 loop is CASSRTGGEKLFF. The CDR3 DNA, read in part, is TGTGCCAGCAGCCGGACAGGGGGCGAAAAA.

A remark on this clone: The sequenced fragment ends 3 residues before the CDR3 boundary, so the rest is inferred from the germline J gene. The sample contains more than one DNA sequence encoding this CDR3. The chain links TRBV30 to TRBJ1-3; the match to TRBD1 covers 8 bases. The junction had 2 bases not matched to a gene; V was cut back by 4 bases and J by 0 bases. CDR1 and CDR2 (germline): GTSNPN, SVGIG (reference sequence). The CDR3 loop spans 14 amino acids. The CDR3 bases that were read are TGTGCCTGGAAAACAGGGGGCTCTGGAAACACC. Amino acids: CAWKTGGSGNT. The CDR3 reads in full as CAWKTGGSGNTIYF.

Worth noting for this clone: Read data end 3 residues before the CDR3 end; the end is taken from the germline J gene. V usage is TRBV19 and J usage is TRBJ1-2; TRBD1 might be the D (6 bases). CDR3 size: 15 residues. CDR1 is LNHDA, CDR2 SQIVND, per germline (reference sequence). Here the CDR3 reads CASSIIQGARYDYTF. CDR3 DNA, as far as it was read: TGTGCCAGTAGTATAATACAGGGTGCGCGGTACGAC.

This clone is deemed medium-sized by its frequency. CDR3 bases read: TGTGCCAGCTCATTGACACCGGACAAAAACATT. Protein: CASSLTPDKNI. The full-length CDR3 reads as CASSLTPDKNIQYF. This chain links TRBV18 with TRBJ2-4, with unresolved D. The missing CDR3 end, 3 residues past where the read stops, is filled in from the germline J gene. V was pared by 5 bases and J by 3 bases, with 11 bases between. The CDR3 length is 14 residues. CDR1 is KGHSH, CDR2 LQKENI, per germline.

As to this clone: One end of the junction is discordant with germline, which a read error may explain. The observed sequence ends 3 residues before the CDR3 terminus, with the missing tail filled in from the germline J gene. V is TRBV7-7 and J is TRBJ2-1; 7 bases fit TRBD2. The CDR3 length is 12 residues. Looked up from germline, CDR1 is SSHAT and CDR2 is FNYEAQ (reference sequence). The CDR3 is CASSGLAGEQFF. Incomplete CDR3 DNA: TGTGCTAGCAGTGGGTTAGCGGGTGAG.